Presented here are 5 T cell receptor beta chains from one specimen sequenced in a study of T-cell reconstitution after alpha-beta-depleted transplantation in children. It was with unique molecular identifiers that the TCRbeta library was prepared. TCRdb reprocessed the PCR reads with MiXCR, giving one entry per CDR3 protein. Of 200,000 or so distinct CDR3 sequences in the sample, 6.3% were seen once. The material was PBMCs, obtained before TCRalphabeta/CD19-depleted stem cell transplant. Receptors originate from a girl less than two years old with combined immunodeficiency, due to receive a stem cell transplant.

This clonotype has at least ten counts. The chain is built from TRBV7-9 and TRBJ2-1; TRBD1 aligns across 8 bases. The length of the CDR3 is 15 residues. Germline trimming cut 5 bases from V and 8 bases from J; bases unmatched to any gene: 11. Germline CDR1 SEHNR, CDR2 FQNEAQ (reference sequence). CDR3 region: CASSHIRAGGDEQFF. CDR3 DNA: TGTGCCAGCAGCCATATTCGGGCAGGGGGCGATGAGCAGTTCTTC.

This clonotype was seen repeatedly, ten times or more. This chain joins TRBV24-1 and TRBJ1-5, with D perhaps matching TRBD1 (5 bases). In germline, CDR1 is KGHDR, CDR2 SFDVKD. V dropped 2 bases and J dropped 4 bases, with 8 bases sitting between them. The CDR3 contains 14 residues. The CDR3 reads CATSDSGTNQPQHF. The CDR3 coding sequence is TGTGCCACCAGTGATTCAGGGACTAATCAGCCCCAGCATTTT.

This clonotype was counted many times. The chain employs TRBV28 and TRBJ1-2, with TRBD1 matching over 7 bases. CDR3 length equals 12 residues. With 5 bases clipped from V and 8 bases from J, the junction kept 5 bases outside the gene matches. In germline, CDR1 is MDHEN, CDR2 SYDVKM. The CDR3 sequence: CASSPQGWGYTF. CDR3 sequence (DNA): TGTGCCAGCAGTCCACAGGGGTGGGGCTACACCTTC.

This clonotype was picked up many times. The chain uses TRBV29-1 and TRBJ2-2; D may be TRBD2 (5 bases). Germline lookup yields CDR1 SQVTM and CDR2 ANQGSEA. The V end was cut by 6 bases, the J end by 1 base, with 15 bases between. The CDR3 is made up of 15 amino acids. The CDR3 reads CSVSPQAENTGELFF. The CDR3 DNA reads as TGCAGCGTCTCCCCTCAAGCGGAGAACACCGGGGAGCTGTTTTTT.

The chain joins TRBV11-2 to TRBJ2-2; a weak D match, TRBD2 (6 bases). The CDR3 runs to 15 residues. V was pared by 6 bases and J by 9 bases, with 20 bases between. Germline-derived CDR1 and CDR2 are SGHAT and FQNNGV. CDR3 amino acids: CASREGNSGIWELFF. The CDR3 DNA follows: TGTGCCAGCAGGGAGGGTAATTCAGGAATCTGGGAGCTGTTTTTT. Variable domain in full (rest from reference TRBV11-2 and TRBJ2-2): EAGVAQSPRYKIIEKRQSVAFWCNPISGHATLYWYQQILGQGPKLLIQFQNNGVVDDSQLPKDRFSAERLKGVDSTLKIQPAKLEDSAVYLCASREGNSGIWELFFGEGSRLTVL.